What follows are 5 T cell receptor beta chains derived from one specimen sequenced in a study of T cells in Graves' hyperthyroidism and ophthalmopathy. It was RNA transcripts that yielded the amplified TCR beta CDR3 regions. A set of HTBI primers served as the primers for a first-round RT-PCR of the TCR CDR3. Using its own MiXCR run on the multiplex PCR reads, TCRdb lists one record per CDR3 protein. This sample has about 380,000 distinct CDR3 sequences, with around 18% found just once. The specimen sequenced was blood. Receptor source: a man aged 18 to 30 with Graves' ophthalmopathy.

This clonotype was counted at least ten times. The gene calls are TRBV11-2 and TRBJ1-1; D is uncertain. Germline loops: CDR1 SGHAT, CDR2 FQNNGV. The V and J ends lost 3 bases and 4 bases respectively, with 18 bases between them. The CDR3 is 16 amino acids. CDR3 amino acids: CASSFLTGDIFTEAFF. In nucleotides, the CDR3 is TGTGCCAGCAGCTTTCTCACGGGAGACATATTCACTGAAGCTTTCTTT.

Many counts were recorded for this clonotype. The chain is built from TRBV6-1 and TRBJ2-5; D remains ambiguous. The CDR3 extends over 12 amino acids. Per germline, CDR1 MNHNS and CDR2 SASEGT. V was cut by 6 bases and J by 5 bases, with 10 bases left in between. DNA of the CDR3: TGTGCCAGCAGAAATAGTGGGGAGACCCAGTACTTC. It specifies CASRNSGETQYF.

The rearrangement joins TRBV20-1 to TRBJ1-5, with D unclear. The ends were cut back, 3 bases at V and 2 bases at J, with 11 bases in the middle. Germline lookup yields CDR1 DFQATT and CDR2 SNEGSKA (reference sequence). This CDR3 has 14 amino acids. Here the CDR3 DNA reads TGCAGTGCTAGGGAGTTTGGAGGCAATCAGCCCCAGCATTTT. Translated, it gives CSAREFGGNQPQHF.

V is TRBV7-2 and J is TRBJ1-2; weak D call: TRBD1 (6 bases). With 6 bases removed from V and 4 bases from J, the gap between germline ends came to 12 bases. The CDR3 runs 13 residues. Germline CDR1 SGHTA, CDR2 FQGNSA. In nucleotides, the CDR3 is TGTGCCAGCAGATCCACAGGGACCTATGGCTACACCTTC. Translation gives CASRSTGTYGYTF.

This clonotype was observed many times. The rearrangement links TRBV11-2 to TRBJ2-7; 7 nucleotides agree with TRBD1. Losses at the gene ends were 5 bases for V and 1 base for J; bases not matched to a gene: 5. The CDR3 spans 14 residues. Germline CDR1 reads SGHAT; CDR2 reads FQNNGV. For the CDR3, the DNA is TGTGCCAGCAGCCAGGGACAGAATTCCTACGAGCAGTACTTC. Its protein is CASSQGQNSYEQYF.